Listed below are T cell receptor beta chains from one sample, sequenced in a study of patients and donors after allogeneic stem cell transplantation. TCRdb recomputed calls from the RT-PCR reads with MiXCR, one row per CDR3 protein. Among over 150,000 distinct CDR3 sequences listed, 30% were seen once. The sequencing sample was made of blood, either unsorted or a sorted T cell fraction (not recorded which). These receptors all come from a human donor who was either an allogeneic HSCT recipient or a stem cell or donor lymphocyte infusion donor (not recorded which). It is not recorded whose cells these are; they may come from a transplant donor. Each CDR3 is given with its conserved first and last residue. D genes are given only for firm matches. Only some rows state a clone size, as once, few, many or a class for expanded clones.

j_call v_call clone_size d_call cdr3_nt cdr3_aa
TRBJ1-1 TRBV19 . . TGTGCCAGTATCCGGCCCACAGACACTGAAGCTTTCTTT CASIRPTDTEAFF
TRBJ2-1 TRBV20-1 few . TGCACCGGACGATATTACAATGAGCAGTTCTTC CTGRYYNEQFF
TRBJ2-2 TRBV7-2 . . TGTGCCAGCAGCTTAGCAGGCCAGGGGGGCACCGGGGAGCTGTTTTTT CASSLAGQGGTGELFF
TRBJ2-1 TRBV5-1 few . TGCGCCAGCAGCTGGGACTCCAACAATGAGCAGTTCTTC CASSWDSNNEQFF
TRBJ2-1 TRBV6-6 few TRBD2 TGTGCCAGCAGTTACTCTGTCGGGGGGATGAATGAGCAGTTCTTC CASSYSVGGMNEQFF
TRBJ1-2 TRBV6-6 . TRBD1 TGTGCCAGCATCGACCCCCAGGGGGCAGAAGGCTACACCTTC CASIDPQGAEGYTF
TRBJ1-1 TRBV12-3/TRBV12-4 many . TGTGCCAGCAGTTTATGGGGGGAGAACACTGAAGCTTTCTTT CASSLWGENTEAFF
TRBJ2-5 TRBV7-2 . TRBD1 TGTGCCAGCAGCGAGGACAGGGTAGAGACCCAGTACTTC CASSEDRVETQYF
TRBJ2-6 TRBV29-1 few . TGCAGCGTGACACAGGGTAATGGGGCCAACGTCCTGACTTTC CSVTQGNGANVLTF
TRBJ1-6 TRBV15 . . TGTGCCACCAGCAGAGAGTATGGGGGGCTTAATTCACCCCTCCACTTT CATSREYGGLNSPLHF
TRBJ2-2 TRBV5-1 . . TGCGCCAGCAGCTTGAGGCAATACACCGGGGAGCTGTTTTTT CASSLRQYTGELFF
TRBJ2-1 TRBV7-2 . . TGTGCCAGCAGCCCAATAACCCTCCGGCGGGTCTACAATGAGCAGTTCTTC CASSPITLRRVYNEQFF
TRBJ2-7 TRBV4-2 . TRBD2 TGTGCCAGCAGCCCGGGGACTAGCGGGAGGAACCCCTACGAGCAGTACTTC CASSPGTSGRNPYEQYF
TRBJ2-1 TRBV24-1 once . TGTGCCACCAGCGCCGCGAGCCCCAATGAGCAGTTCTTC CATSAASPNEQFF
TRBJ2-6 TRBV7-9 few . TGTGCCAGCAGCCGGGGGAGCGTCCTGACTTTC CASSRGSVLTF
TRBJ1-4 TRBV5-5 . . TGTGCCAGCAGTTTGGACGGGAATAATGAAAAACTGTTTTTT CASSLDGNNEKLFF
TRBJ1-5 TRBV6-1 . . TGTGCCAGCAGTGAAGTGTGGACAGTTTATAGCAATCAGCCCCAGCATTTT CASSEVWTVYSNQPQHF
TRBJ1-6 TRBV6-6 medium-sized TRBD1 TGTGCCAGCAGTTATTCCGAGGGACAGCCCCTCCACTTT CASSYSEGQPLHF
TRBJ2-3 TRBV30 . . TGTGCCTGGACAACGACAGGCAGCACAGATACGCAGTATTTT CAWTTTGSTDTQYF
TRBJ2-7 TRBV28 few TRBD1 TGTGCCAGCAGTTCCAGGACAGGTTACTCCTACGAGCAGTACTTC CASSSRTGYSYEQYF
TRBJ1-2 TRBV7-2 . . TGTGCCAGCAGCAGTACTGCTGGGCCCTATGGCTACACCTTC CASSSTAGPYGYTF
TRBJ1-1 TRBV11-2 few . TGTGCCAGCAGCCTCTACGCCCGGGATAAAGCTTTCTTT CASSLYARDKAFF